Each of the 27 T cell receptor beta chains below was sequenced from the same sample in a study of regulatory T cells in long-lasting Graves disease. Libraries of TCR beta came from iRepertoire HTBI primers plus Arm-PCR of CDR3 regions. A single record per CDR3 protein comes from TCRdb applying MiXCR to the multiplex PCR reads. The sample contains under 300,000 distinct CDR3 sequences, 15% to 20% of which appear only once. Stated time point: newly diagnosed GD, antithyroid drugs for less than 3 months. PBMC RNA served as the TCR library source. Sample: peripheral blood mononuclear cells (PBMCs), taken at new diagnosis, from a patient treated with antithyroid drugs. The receptors originated from a female donor with Graves disease.

This clonotype was seen many times. J is TRBJ1-4 and V is TRBV7-8; no reliable D call. Looked up from germline, CDR1 is SGHVS and CDR2 is FQNEAQ. This CDR3 has 15 amino acids. With 5 bases removed from V and 7 bases from J, the gap between germline ends came to 17 bases. The CDR3 region is CASSLSQIGSEKLFF. In DNA form, the CDR3 reads TGTGCCAGCAGCCTCTCCCAGATTGGGAGTGAAAAACTGTTTTTT.

This clonotype was picked up many times. V gene TRBV11-2 combines with J gene TRBJ1-2, with TRBD1 matching over 7 bases. The CDR3 has 15 amino acids. CDR1 is SGHAT and CDR2 is FQNNGV in the germline V gene. V dropped 5 bases and J dropped 4; count of bases not matched to a gene: 10. The CDR3 bases are TGTGCCAGCAGCCCAGGGACAGATAGCTCCTATGGCTACACCTTC. It is translated as CASSPGTDSSYGYTF.

This clonotype showed up many times. The genes are TRBV19 and TRBJ2-1; 9 nucleotides match TRBD2. Germline values: CDR1 LNHDA, CDR2 SQIVND (reference sequence). With 3 bases clipped from V and 0 bases from J, the junction kept 3 bases outside the gene matches. The CDR3 loop spans 16 amino acids. CDR3 residues: CASSILAGSSYNEQFF. The CDR3 nucleotides read TGTGCCAGTAGTATTCTAGCGGGGAGCTCCTACAATGAGCAGTTCTTC.

This clonotype showed up just a few times. The genes are TRBV6-1 and TRBJ1-5, with D hard to call. Trimming removed 8 bases at V and 0 bases at J, with 14 bases between. Germline V gene data show CDR1 as MNHNS and CDR2 as SASEGT. The CDR3 consists of 15 residues. CDR3 coding DNA: TGTGCCAGCTGCGCATATCGGGATAGCAATCAGCCCCAGCATTTT. It yields the protein CASCAYRDSNQPQHF.

This clonotype was counted at least ten times. CDR3 coding DNA: TGTGCCAGCAGCGCACTAGCGGGTCCGCAAGAGACCCAGTACTTC. It yields the protein CASSALAGPQETQYF. The chain recombines TRBV3-1 with TRBJ2-5; TRBD2 matches at 9 bases. Germline V gene lookup returns CDR1 LGHDT and CDR2 YNNKEL (reference sequence). V lost 5 bases to trimming and J lost 2 bases; unmatched junction nucleotides: 6. This CDR3 spans 15 amino acids.

This clonotype came up a few times. The V gene is TRBV20-1, the J gene TRBJ1-4; weak D call: TRBD1 (5 bases). Germline CDR1 is DFQATT and CDR2 is SNEGSKA (reference sequence). The CDR3 spans 16 residues. The V gene lost 0 bases and the J gene lost 4 bases, with 15 bases spanning the gap. For the CDR3, the DNA is TGCAGTGCTAGAGATCCGGCCCGGGACCTTAATGAAAAACTGTTTTTT. Translating it yields CSARDPARDLNEKLFF.

This clonotype was detected ten times or more. This chain uses TRBV2 with TRBJ1-5, with TRBD1 identical over 8 bases. After removal of 6 bases from V and 6 bases from J, the junction contained 7 bases not matched to a gene. Germline CDR1 reads SNHLY; CDR2 reads FYNNEI. The CDR3 loop spans 14 amino acids. CDR3 sequence: CASSLGTGRQPQHF. CDR3 bases: TGTGCCAGCAGCTTGGGGACAGGTCGTCAGCCCCAGCATTTT.

This clonotype appeared many times. The V and J genes are TRBV3-1 and TRBJ2-5, with no clear D. Per the germline V gene, CDR1 is LGHDT and CDR2 is YNNKEL (reference sequence). This CDR3 is built from 14 residues. V lost 1 base to trimming and J lost 1 base, with 7 bases between them. CDR3 sequence: CASSQGRSQETQYF. The DNA of the CDR3 is TGTGCCAGCAGCCAAGGACGGTCCCAAGAGACCCAGTACTTC.

This clonotype showed up many times. The rearrangement uses TRBV6-5 and TRBJ2-5; 7 bases are a match to TRBD2. Germline V gives CDR1 MNHEY, CDR2 SVGAGI. The V gene end was trimmed by 4 bases and the J gene end by 2 bases; junction bases not matched to a gene: 7. The CDR3 extends over 15 amino acids. The CDR3 nucleotides read TGTGCCAGCAGTTGGGTAGCGGGCCGGCAAGAGACCCAGTACTTC. Translating gives CASSWVAGRQETQYF.

This clonotype was seen many times. CDR3 sequence reads: CSARVRLATDTDTQYF. The CDR3 DNA sequence: TGCAGTGCTAGAGTACGACTAGCGACTGACACAGATACGCAGTATTTT. The chain combines TRBV20-1 with TRBJ2-3, with 8 nucleotides matching TRBD2. CDR1 and CDR2 (germline): DFQATT, SNEGSKA (reference sequence). This CDR3 has 16 residues. V dropped 1 base and J dropped 2; count of bases not matched to a gene: 8.

This clonotype was recorded at least ten times. The rearrangement joins TRBV6-1 to TRBJ2-1; tentative D call: TRBD2 (6 bases). Trimming stripped 6 bases from V and 12 bases from J, with 12 bases between. This CDR3 has 11 amino acids. Germline values: CDR1 MNHNS, CDR2 SASEGT. CDR3: CASRGLDGQFF. As DNA, the CDR3 is TGTGCCAGCAGGGGACTGGATGGGCAGTTCTTC.

This clonotype was counted at least ten times. The rearrangement joins TRBV7-9 to TRBJ1-2, with D unresolved. CDR1 is SEHNR and CDR2 is FQNEAQ in the germline V gene (reference sequence). Trimming removed 0 bases at V and 8 bases at J, with 10 bases between. The CDR3 is 13 amino acids. For the CDR3, the DNA is TGTGCCAGCAGCTTAGCAGGGCAAGGCGGCTACACCTTC. It is translated as CASSLAGQGGYTF.

This clonotype was observed a handful of times. J is TRBJ2-1 and V is TRBV11-2; D gene uncertain. Germline V gene data show CDR1 as SGHAT and CDR2 as FQNNGV. V shed 5 bases and J shed 5 bases, with 10 bases lying between them. CDR3 size: 13 residues. The CDR3 spells CASSRTADNEQFF. The CDR3 coding sequence is TGTGCCAGCAGCCGGACCGCGGACAATGAGCAGTTCTTC.

The J gene is TRBJ1-1, the V gene TRBV3-1; D uncertain. Germline-derived CDR1 and CDR2 are LGHDT and YNNKEL (reference sequence). The CDR3 is 14 amino acids. V was shortened by 1 base and J by 4 bases, with 10 bases between the two germline ends. Here the CDR3 reads CASSQVGSGTEAFF. DNA of the CDR3: TGTGCCAGCAGCCAAGTGGGGTCGGGCACTGAAGCTTTCTTT.

A few counts support this clonotype. The chain couples TRBV7-2 to TRBJ2-1; 12 bases match TRBD2. The junction had 9 bases not matched to a gene; V was cut back by 1 base and J by 14 bases. The CDR3 totals 15 residues. The germline V gene encodes CDR1 SGHTA and CDR2 FQGNSA. CDR3 loop: CASSLEASGRDREFF. The CDR3 DNA is TGTGCCAGCAGCTTAGAGGCTAGCGGGAGGGACAGGGAGTTCTTC.

There are a few counts of this clonotype. The chain recombines TRBV4-1 with TRBJ2-6, with 9 bases lining up with TRBD1. V trimming: 0 bases; J trimming: 0 bases; junction bases outside the gene matches: 3. This CDR3 comprises 18 residues. Germline V gene sequence: CDR1 MGHRA, CDR2 YSYEKL. The CDR3 DNA reads as TGCGCCAGCAGCCAAGATGGGACAGGGTTCTCTGGGGCCAACGTCCTGACTTTC. Translation gives CASSQDGTGFSGANVLTF.

CDR3 DNA: TGTGCCAGCAGCCGATCGGACAGTCCGGTGCAGTACTTC. Encoded protein: CASSRSDSPVQYF. The chain uses TRBV7-9 and TRBJ2-7, with TRBD1 as a possible D gene (6 bases). CDR1 SEHNR and CDR2 FQNEAQ come from the germline V gene (reference sequence). V was trimmed by 5 bases and J by 9 bases, leaving 17 bases between them. This CDR3 comprises 13 residues. The full variable domain, in which reference TRBV7-9 and TRBJ2-7 provide the parts outside the CDR3, is DTGVSQNPRHKITKRGQNVTFRCDPISEHNRLYWYRQTLGQGPEFLTYFQNEAQLEKSRLLSDRFSAERPKGSFSTLEIQRTEQGDSAMYLCASSRSDSPVQYFGPGTRLTVT.

This clonotype occurred many times. V is TRBV14 and J is TRBJ2-1, with TRBD1 matching 9 bases. This CDR3 has 17 amino acids. Trimming at V came to 1 base and at J to 6 bases, leaving 10 bases not matched to a gene. In germline, CDR1 is SGHDN, CDR2 FVKESK. Here the CDR3 reads CASSQVGTGRVGNEQFF. The CDR3 nucleotides read TGTGCCAGCAGCCAAGTGGGGACAGGGCGGGTTGGCAATGAGCAGTTCTTC.

In DNA, the CDR3 is TGCAGTGCCCCCGTTGGGGGAAGCTCTGGGGCCAACGTCCTGACTTTC. Translated, it gives CSAPVGGSSGANVLTF. V usage is TRBV20-1 and J usage is TRBJ2-6, with D possibly being TRBD1 or TRBD2 (5 bases each). In germline, CDR1 is DFQATT, CDR2 SNEGSKA (reference sequence). V gave up 6 bases and J gave up 0 bases, with 15 bases separating them. The length of the CDR3 is 16 residues.

This clonotype occurred a few times. J is TRBJ1-1 and V is TRBV5-8; D gene unclear. Germline loops: CDR1 SGHTS, CDR2 YDEGEE. The CDR3 is made up of 16 amino acids. Between the trimmed V and J ends, which lost 2 bases and 5 bases, there was a span of 19 bases. The CDR3 nucleotides read TGTGCCAGCAGCTTTGAAGGGAGAAGGAAAACGACTGAAGCTTTCTTT. Translation: CASSFEGRRKTTEAFF.

This clonotype was counted many times. The chain links TRBV28 to TRBJ2-7; D possibly corresponds to TRBD2 (6 bases). Trimming left V 8 bases short and J 4 bases short, with 12 bases between. The CDR3 covers 12 residues. Germline V gives CDR1 MDHEN, CDR2 SYDVKM. The chain's CDR3 is CASAGTLYEQYF. The CDR3 DNA sequence: TGTGCCAGCGCCGGGACTCTTTACGAGCAGTACTTC.

This clonotype was found many times. The rearrangement uses TRBV20-1 and TRBJ2-7; D is perhaps TRBD2 (5 bases). Germline V gene data show CDR1 as DFQATT and CDR2 as SNEGSKA (reference sequence). The CDR3 is 16 residues long. Trimming cost V 2 bases and J 0 bases, with 17 bases left between them. This chain's CDR3 is CSARRGLAASSYEQYF. As DNA, the CDR3 is TGCAGTGCTAGAAGAGGGCTAGCTGCTAGCTCCTACGAGCAGTACTTC.

This clonotype was found many times. CDR3 in amino acids: CAWSVLGGYTF. The DNA of the CDR3 is TGTGCCTGGAGTGTACTTGGAGGCTACACCTTC. The chain carries TRBV30 and TRBJ1-2; D unclear. CDR1 is GTSNPN and CDR2 is SVGIG in the germline V gene (reference sequence). The V end was cut by 0 bases, the J end by 8 bases, with 7 bases between. This CDR3 has 11 residues.

This clonotype was seen ten or more times. The chain recombines TRBV20-1 with TRBJ1-5, with TRBD1 identical over 7 bases. The V segment lost 6 bases and the J segment 3 bases; nucleotides outside the gene matches: 5. The germline V gene has CDR1 DFQATT and CDR2 SNEGSKA (reference sequence). CDR3 size: 13 residues. CDR3 sequence (DNA): TGCAGTGCCGTACAGGGGACCAATCAGCCCCAGCATTTT. It encodes CSAVQGTNQPQHF.

This chain joins TRBV28 and TRBJ2-1; 7 bases are shared with TRBD1. Germline loops: CDR1 MDHEN, CDR2 SYDVKM. The CDR3 length is 14 residues. V lost 4 bases and J lost 5; bases outside the gene matches: 5. CDR3 nucleotide sequence: TGTGCCAGCAGTTCCCCGGGACAGCACAATGAGCAGTTCTTC. This translates into CASSSPGQHNEQFF.

This clonotype was recorded many times. This rearrangement joins TRBV11-2 to TRBJ2-5; 11 nucleotides agree with TRBD2. There are 15 residues in the CDR3. Germline CDR1 is SGHAT and CDR2 is FQNNGV. Trimming took 5 bases from V and 6 from J; bases not matched to a gene: 8. Here the CDR3 DNA reads TGTGCCAGCAGCCCAACTAGCGGGAGTCGCCAGACCCAGTACTTC. Its translation: CASSPTSGSRQTQYF.

This clonotype was seen repeatedly, ten times or more. This chain uses TRBV6-2 or TRBV6-3 with TRBJ1-4; D not certain. The CDR3 is made up of 15 amino acids. The germline V gene encodes CDR1 MNHEY and CDR2 SVGEGT. Trimming stripped 6 bases from V and 2 bases from J, with 13 bases between. The CDR3 sequence is CASSPGFGTNEKLFF. For the CDR3, the DNA is TGTGCCAGCAGCCCCGGGTTCGGGACTAATGAAAAACTGTTTTTT.